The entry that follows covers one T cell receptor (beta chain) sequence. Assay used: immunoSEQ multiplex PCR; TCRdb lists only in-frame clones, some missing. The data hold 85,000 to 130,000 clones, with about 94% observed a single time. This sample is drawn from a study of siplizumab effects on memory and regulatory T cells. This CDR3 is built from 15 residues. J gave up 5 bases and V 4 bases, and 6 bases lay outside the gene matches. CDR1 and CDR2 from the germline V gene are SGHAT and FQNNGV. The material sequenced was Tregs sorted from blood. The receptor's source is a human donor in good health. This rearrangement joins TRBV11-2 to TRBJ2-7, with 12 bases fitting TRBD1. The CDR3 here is CASSSPGQGAHEQYF. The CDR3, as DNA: TGTGCCAGCAGCTCACCGGGACAGGGGGCCCACGAGCAGTACTTC.